The T cell receptor (beta chain) described here comes from a study of T cell changes during pregnancy in multiple sclerosis (dated by TCRdb to about 2019). With regard to the full study: The study looked at changes in the T cell repertoire across pregnancy in women with multiple sclerosis.

The method behind the library was the immunoSEQ multiplex PCR assay. Held by TCRdb, this immuneACCESS table contains in-frame sequences only and omits some clones. Under half of the omission traces to an unresolved V gene where checked; the cause of the rest is unknown. Present in this sample are roughly 47,000 clones, more than 80% of which were seen just once. The top ten hold 8.3% of the sample. V is pruned by 6 bases and J by 0 bases, leaving 7 bases of the junction without a gene match. The germline V gene gives CDR1 as MNHNS and CDR2 as SASEGT. The CDR3 measures 15 amino acids from cysteine to phenylalanine. Only the CDR3 portion is preserved as DNA: 45 bases, with reading frame beginning at the first base. This clone showed up just once. The target of this receptor is not known. It has no much larger one-base neighbor in the sample; base qualities were not kept.

The chain was built from TRBV6-1 and TRBJ2-5; 7 middle bases align to TRBD2. The sequence was collected from a female donor with multiple sclerosis, enrolled in a pregnancy study. The sample consisted of CD8+ T cells from peripheral blood mononuclear cells, taken in the second trimester of pregnancy. CDR3 loop: CASRAWGGNQETQYF. Read as DNA, the sequence is TGTGCCAGCAGGGCATGGGGGGGTAACCAAGAGACCCAGTACTTC.